The 18 T cell receptor beta chains given below trace back to one sample, sequenced in a study of blood T cell repertoires in COVID-19. The assay was immunoSEQ multiplex PCR, and TCRdb's table has in-frame clones only and misses some. The sample lists about 350,000 clones, about nine tenths occurring once. Sequences were obtained from PBMCs or T cells enriched from blood (not recorded which). The receptors come from a woman aged 25 to 39 who had been exposed to COVID-19.

This sequence joins TRBV5-6 and TRBJ1-1; TRBD1 might be the D (6 bases). V lost 5 bases and J 6 bases, leaving 11 bases between the germline ends. Germline CDR1 and CDR2: SGHDT and YYEEEE. The CDR3 has 12 residues. The CDR3 loop reads CASSVRQAEAFF. The CDR3 DNA sequence: TGTGCCAGCAGTGTCCGACAGGCTGAAGCTTTCTTT.

The chain employs TRBV4-2 and TRBJ2-1; perhaps TRBD1 as D (6 bases). The V end lost 0 bases, the J end lost 6 bases, and 6 bases lay between the germline ends. Germline CDR1 reads LGHNA; CDR2 reads YNFKEQ. The CDR3 has 13 residues. For the CDR3, the DNA is TGTGCCAGCAGCCAAGAAGGGGGCAATGAGCAGTTCTTC. Translated: CASSQEGGNEQFF.

This chain uses TRBV5-1 with TRBJ2-5; 12 bases agree with TRBD2. The CDR3 loop spans 15 amino acids. The junction had 6 bases not matched to a gene; V was cut back by 4 bases and J by 5 bases. Germline lookup yields CDR1 SGHRS and CDR2 YFSETQ. CDR3 amino acids: CASSVTSGRGETQYF. The CDR3 nucleotides are TGCGCCAGCAGCGTGACTAGCGGGAGAGGGGAGACCCAGTACTTC.

This chain connects TRBV9 to TRBJ2-7; tentative D call: TRBD1 (6 bases). This CDR3 has 14 amino acids. The germline V gene encodes CDR1 SGDLS and CDR2 YYNGEE. V dropped 4 bases and J dropped 4 bases, with 15 bases sitting between them. CDR3 sequence (DNA): TGTGCCAGCAGCCCATGGACAGACACTTACGAGCAGTACTTC. Its protein product is CASSPWTDTYEQYF.

The chain employs TRBV29-1 and TRBJ2-2; 7 positions match TRBD2. The junction had 10 bases not matched to a gene; V was cut back by 5 bases and J by 7 bases. CDR1 and CDR2 from the germline V gene are SQVTM and ANQGSEA. CDR3 size: 14 residues. The CDR3 DNA follows: TGCAGCGTTCCGAGGGAGGGCCAAATCGGGGAGCTGTTTTTT. Protein sequence: CSVPREGQIGELFF.

This chain joins TRBV28 and TRBJ1-2; maybe TRBD1 (5 bases). The germline V gene has CDR1 MDHEN and CDR2 SYDVKM. The CDR3 contains 16 residues. Trimming stripped 4 bases from V and 0 bases from J, with 15 bases between. The CDR3 DNA follows: TGTGCCAGCAGTTCCTCTGACAGTCGAGCTAACTATGGCTACACCTTC. The encoded protein is CASSSSDSRANYGYTF.

The chain recombines TRBV12-3 or TRBV12-4 with TRBJ1-1, with no clear D. The CDR3 totals 13 residues. Trimming removed 3 bases from V and 1 base from J, with 6 bases in between. The DNA of the CDR3 is TGTGCCAGCAGTTTGTGGCCGAACACTGAAGCTTTCTTT. This sequence encodes CASSLWPNTEAFF.

The chain combines TRBV18 with TRBJ1-6, with 8 bases aligning to TRBD1. V lost 5 bases to trimming and J lost 7 bases; unmatched junction nucleotides: 16. The CDR3 extends over 18 amino acids. Germline CDR1 reads KGHSH; CDR2 reads LQKENI. CDR3 sequence (DNA): TGTGCCAGCTCAACCGCGGGACAGGCGATTCGCTTAAATTCACCCCTCCACTTT. Amino acids: CASSTAGQAIRLNSPLHF.

Here the CDR3 DNA reads TGTGCCAGCAGTGTTCGAGCCACTGAAGCTTTCTTT. As protein: CASSVRATEAFF. V and J are TRBV12-3 or TRBV12-4 and TRBJ1-1; D is ambiguous. V was pared by 5 bases and J by 4 bases, with 8 bases between. This CDR3 has 12 amino acids.

The V and J genes are TRBV14 and TRBJ2-2; 11 positions agree with TRBD2. The V gene's germline CDR1 is SGHDN and CDR2 FVKESK. CDR3 length: 16 amino acids. With 1 base clipped from V and 2 bases from J, the junction kept 0 bases outside the gene matches. CDR3 bases: TGTGCCAGCAGCCAAGGACTAGCGGGAAACACCGGGGAGCTGTTTTTT. This encodes CASSQGLAGNTGELFF.

The chain links TRBV11-3 to TRBJ1-1; no clear D gene. CDR3 length: 14 residues. V was pared by 3 bases and J by 2 bases, with 10 bases between. Per the germline V gene, CDR1 is SGHNT and CDR2 is YENEEA. The CDR3 loop is CASSFGMANTEAFF. The CDR3 DNA reads TGTGCCAGCAGCTTTGGTATGGCTAACACTGAAGCTTTCTTT.

This CDR3 reads CASSLAGAGSEQFF. CDR3 DNA sequence: TGTGCCAGCTCTTTAGCGGGAGCTGGTAGTGAGCAGTTCTTC. The chain recombines TRBV19 with TRBJ2-1, with 9 nucleotides matching TRBD2. The CDR3 contains 14 residues. The ends lost 9 bases at V and 9 bases at J; junction bases unmatched: 12. CDR1 and CDR2 (germline): LNHDA, SQIVND (reference sequence).

The V and J genes are TRBV11-1 and TRBJ2-7; 7 bases fit TRBD1. CDR1 SGHAT and CDR2 FQDESV come from the germline V gene (reference sequence). J gave up 3 bases and V 1 base, and 3 bases lay outside the gene matches. CDR3 size: 14 residues. CDR3: CASSLGDRDYEQYF. The CDR3 DNA reads as TGTGCCAGCAGCTTAGGGGACAGAGACTACGAGCAGTACTTC.

The chain employs TRBV25-1 and TRBJ1-1, with D tentatively TRBD1 (5 bases). The CDR3 runs 13 residues. The germline CDR1 and CDR2 sequences are MGHDK and SYGVNS. The V end lost 6 bases, the J end lost 3 bases, and 11 bases lay between the germline ends. In DNA form, the CDR3 reads TGTGCCAGCAGGACCGGGGGGGACACTGAAGCTTTCTTT. Translation: CASRTGGDTEAFF. Filled out from reference TRBV25-1 and TRBJ1-1, the complete variable domain reads EADIYQTPRYLVIGTGKKITLECSQTMGHDKMYWYQQDPGMELHLIHYSYGVNSTEKGDLSSESTVSRIRTEHFPLTLESARPSHTSQYLCASRTGGDTEAFFGQGTRLTVV.

This sequence joins TRBV7-6 and TRBJ1-2, with 9 nucleotides matching TRBD1. V shed 5 bases and J 7 bases; nucleotides not matched to a gene: 8. The germline V gene encodes CDR1 SGHVS and CDR2 FNYEAQ. This CDR3 comprises 14 residues. CDR3 in amino acids: CASSPWTGERGYTF. For the CDR3, the DNA is TGTGCCAGCAGCCCCTGGACAGGGGAGCGTGGCTACACCTTC.

The chain is built from TRBV7-8 and TRBJ1-5; D is perhaps TRBD1 (6 bases). Germline CDR1 is SGHVS and CDR2 is FQNEAQ. The CDR3 extends over 14 amino acids. Deletions cut 5 bases from V and 3 bases from J, with 11 bases between. In nucleotides, the CDR3 is TGTGCCAGCAGCCTCGGACAGATCAATCAGCCCCAGCATTTT. Its protein product is CASSLGQINQPQHF.

This clone was seen a handful of times. The rearrangement joins TRBV28 to TRBJ2-7, with D uncertain. CDR1 is MDHEN and CDR2 is SYDVKM in the germline V gene. Trimming pared 2 bases from V and 3 bases from J, leaving 5 bases between. CDR3 length: 12 residues. The CDR3 region is CASSLVRYEQYF. CDR3 nucleotide sequence: TGTGCCAGCAGTTTAGTCCGCTACGAGCAGTACTTC.

V usage is TRBV3-1 (or the pseudogene TRBV3-2) and J usage is TRBJ2-3; tentative D call: TRBD2 (6 bases). Germline V lookup: CDR1 LGHDT, CDR2 YNNKEL (reference sequence). Trimming took 0 bases from V and 1 from J, leaving 14 bases between them. The CDR3 is made up of 17 amino acids. CDR3 nucleotides: TGTGCCAGCAGCCAAGATCTCGGGAGAAGGGGCACAGATACGCAGTATTTT. Protein sequence: CASSQDLGRRGTDTQYF.